This T cell receptor (beta chain) emerged from a study of T cell responses to AZD1222 COVID-19 vaccine. Regarding the study as a whole: Repertoire sampling was restricted to post-peak T cell response timepoints. Spike was spanned by vaccine-associated CD4 TCRs, which were dominant at 160-218 and 743-854.

Generated by immunoSEQ multiplex PCR, the TCRdb table keeps only in-frame clones and is missing some. The data show over 90,000 clones, with about 88% seen just once and 5% held by the top ten. A word on this clone: Its antigen is still unknown.

Germline V gene sequence: CDR1 SGHRS, CDR2 YFSETQ. The CDR3 has 15 amino acids. The J segment lost 4 bases and the V segment lost 5 bases, leaving 8 bases of the junction unmatched. Sample: peripheral blood, taken on day 0 of AZD1222 vaccination. This TCR was recovered from an adult in good health. The genes are TRBV5-1 and TRBJ2-7; 11 bases match TRBD1. CDR3 in amino acids: CASRLSGTGGYEQYF. CDR3 coding DNA: TGCGCCAGCAGGCTTTCCGGGACAGGGGGATACGAGCAGTACTTC.